What follows is one T cell receptor (beta chain) and its context. This entry comes from a study of human T cells and chemical hapten exposure. Germline CDR1 is MGHDK and CDR2 is SYGVNS. This CDR3 comprises 14 residues. Trimming took 6 bases from V and 5 from J, leaving 13 bases between them. Noted time point: patch test 1, 2 weeks after DPC sensitization. As for treatment: therapeutic diphenylcyclopropenone sensitization with weekly scalp DPC. A single record per CDR3 protein comes from TCRdb applying MiXCR to the RACE reads. This repertoire shows tens of thousands of distinct CDR3 sequences, about 6.8% found once; its top ten account for about 1.6%.

The specimen was whole blood, collected in connection with sensitization to the hapten diphenylcyclopropenone (DPC). This sequence was found in a woman aged 25 to 45 with alopecia areata. Some clones in this sample may be carry-over from other donors' samples. The rearrangement links TRBV25-1 to TRBJ2-2; D not resolved. CDR3 sequence: CASSALGKTGELFF. As DNA, the CDR3 is TGTGCCAGCAGCGCCTTAGGGAAGACCGGGGAGCTGTTTTTT.